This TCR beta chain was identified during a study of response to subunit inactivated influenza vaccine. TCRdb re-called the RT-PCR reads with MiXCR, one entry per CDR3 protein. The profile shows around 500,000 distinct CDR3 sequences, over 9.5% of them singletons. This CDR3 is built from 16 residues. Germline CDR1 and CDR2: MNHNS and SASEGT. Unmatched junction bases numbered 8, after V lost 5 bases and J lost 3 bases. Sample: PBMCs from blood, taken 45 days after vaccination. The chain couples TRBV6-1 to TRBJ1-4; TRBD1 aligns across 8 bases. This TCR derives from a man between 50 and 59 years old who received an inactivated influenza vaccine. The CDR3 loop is CASSRRRTGSNEKLFF. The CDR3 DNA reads TGTGCCAGCAGTCGGAGGCGGACAGGGTCTAATGAAAAACTGTTTTTT.